This T cell receptor beta chain was documented in a study of blood T cell repertoires in COVID-19. In the study overall: T cells, B-cell-depleted T cells, or PBMCs provided the cDNA or gDNA that served as material.

The repertoire was sequenced with immunoSEQ multiplex PCR; TCRdb's copy has only in-frame clones and lacks some. The sample has approximately 200,000 clones; 65% to 85% are singletons. The CDR3 runs to 15 residues. Germline CDR1 and CDR2: SGHRS and YFSETQ. V shed 5 bases and J shed 4 bases, with 16 bases lying between them. The receptor was isolated from a woman in her fifties or sixties with acute or convalescent COVID-19. The V call is TRBV5-1, the J call TRBJ1-5; tentatively, D is TRBD1 (5 bases). The specimen sequenced was peripheral blood. CDR3 sequence (DNA): TGCGCCAGCAGTCCCTCGCCAGGGCAAAATCAGCCCCAGCATTTT. It translates to CASSPSPGQNQPQHF.